This passage covers 22 T cell receptor beta chains from one sample sequenced in a study of shared clonotypes between healthy human individuals. Profiled with immunoSEQ multiplex PCR; TCRdb holds only in-frame clones, not every one. The sample shows about 2.2 million clones, 80% to 95% of them seen only once. The naive CD8 fraction comprised CD45RO-negative cells positively selected for CCR7 and excluded terminally differentiated effector memory CD45RA+ cells. What was sequenced was naive CD8+ T cells from PBMCs. The receptors were sampled from a young man in good health. Some clones in this sample may be carry-over from other donors' samples.

This rearrangement joins TRBV7-8 to TRBJ1-3; 7 nucleotides align to TRBD1. The CDR3 has 17 amino acids. Germline loops: CDR1 SGHVS, CDR2 FQNEAQ. V lost 2 bases and J lost 0; bases outside the gene matches: 7. CDR3 sequence reads: CASSLLRDSLSGNTIYF. The CDR3 DNA follows: TGTGCCAGCAGCTTACTACGGGACAGCCTCTCTGGAAACACCATATATTTT.

The rearrangement joins TRBV9 to TRBJ2-1; 8 positions match TRBD2. Germline V gene sequence: CDR1 SGDLS, CDR2 YYNGEE. The CDR3 spans 15 residues. With V trimmed by 4 bases and J by 7 bases, 10 bases remained unmatched. The CDR3 DNA is TGTGCCAGCAGCCTCACCCCGAGCGGGAGAAATGAGCAGTTCTTC. It specifies CASSLTPSGRNEQFF.

The V gene is TRBV7-6, the J gene TRBJ1-1; 8 bases are a match to TRBD1. The CDR3 runs 17 residues. Germline CDR1 reads SGHVS; CDR2 reads FNYEAQ. The trim removed 2 bases at V and 0 bases at J, leaving 8 bases unmatched. CDR3 DNA sequence: TGTGCCAGCAGCTTAATAGGTAACAGGGGGGTGAACACTGAAGCTTTCTTT. Translation gives CASSLIGNRGVNTEAFF.

The chain combines TRBV9 with TRBJ2-7, with no clear D. The CDR3 runs to 13 residues. V was clipped by 2 bases and J by 5 bases, with 11 bases between them. The germline V gene encodes CDR1 SGDLS and CDR2 YYNGEE. In DNA, the CDR3 is TGTGCCAGCAGCGTTGAGGAGTCGCACGAGCAGTACTTC. It encodes CASSVEESHEQYF.

The rearrangement joins TRBV7-9 to TRBJ1-2, with D hard to call. This CDR3 contains 11 residues. Germline CDR1 reads SEHNR; CDR2 reads FQNEAQ (reference sequence). The V gene lost 6 bases and the J gene lost 7 bases, with 9 bases spanning the gap. CDR3 bases: TGTGCCAGCAGTGACCAGTCTGGCTACACCTTC. As protein: CASSDQSGYTF.

The J gene is TRBJ2-1, the V gene TRBV27; D not certain. The CDR3 is 13 residues long. With 8 bases removed from V and 0 bases from J, the gap between germline ends came to 8 bases. The germline V gene encodes CDR1 MNHEY and CDR2 SMNVEV (reference sequence). This CDR3 is CASGQDSYNEQFF. The CDR3 nucleotides read TGTGCCAGCGGCCAGGACTCCTACAATGAGCAGTTCTTC.

The CDR3 DNA is TGTGCCAGCAGTGAACGAGGGGAGGAGGGCGAGCAGTACTTC. Encoded protein: CASSERGEEGEQYF. The rearrangement links TRBV2 to TRBJ2-7, with D maybe TRBD2 (6 bases). The CDR3 sequence is 14 residues long. V lost 2 bases, J lost 6 bases, and 14 bases lay in between. Germline CDR1 reads SNHLY; CDR2 reads FYNNEI.

This chain joins TRBV29-1 and TRBJ2-7, with D possibly being TRBD1 (5 bases). The germline gives CDR1 SQVTM, CDR2 ANQGSEA. V was cut by 4 bases and J by 5 bases, with 15 bases left in between. This CDR3 comprises 13 residues. The CDR3 reads CSVGNNRYNEQYF. CDR3 coding DNA: TGCAGCGTTGGAAATAACAGGTATAACGAGCAGTACTTC.

This sequence joins TRBV29-1 and TRBJ2-5, with 8 nucleotides matching TRBD1. The J call may be in error: the DNA end matches TRBJ2-7 better. Germline V gene sequence: CDR1 SQVTM, CDR2 ANQGSEA. This CDR3 region has 14 residues. This chain's CDR3 is CSVEDGDRYYEQYF. CDR3 DNA: TGCAGCGTTGAAGACGGGGACAGGTACTACGAGCAGTACTTC.

The gene calls are TRBV19 and TRBJ1-1, with unresolved D. The CDR3 consists of 12 residues. Germline values: CDR1 LNHDA, CDR2 SQIVND (reference sequence). Trimming took off 6 bases at V and 6 bases at J, with 11 bases between the two ends. CDR3 sequence reads: CASSLRGSEAFF. The CDR3 DNA reads TGTGCCAGTAGCCTACGTGGCTCTGAAGCTTTCTTT.

The V and J genes are TRBV7-9 and TRBJ2-5, with D uncertain. The germline V gene encodes CDR1 SEHNR and CDR2 FQNEAQ (reference sequence). V lost 4 bases and J 4 bases, leaving 13 bases between the germline ends. This CDR3 has 14 residues. This CDR3 reads CASSWVSGPETQYF. The CDR3 region has the DNA TGTGCCAGCAGCTGGGTATCCGGCCCAGAGACCCAGTACTTC. Drawing the rest from reference TRBV7-9 and TRBJ2-5, the complete variable domain is DTGVSQNPRHKITKRGQNVTFRCDPISEHNRLYWYRQTLGQGPEFLTYFQNEAQLEKSRLLSDRFSAERPKGSFSTLEIQRTEQGDSAMYLCASSWVSGPETQYFGPGTRLLVL.

The chain couples TRBV5-6 to TRBJ2-1, with TRBD2 matching over 7 bases. With V trimmed by 1 base and J by 0 bases, 7 bases remained unmatched. This CDR3 comprises 17 residues. Per the germline V gene, CDR1 is SGHDT and CDR2 is YYEEEE. The CDR3 is CASSLSTSDSSYNEQFF. In nucleotides, the CDR3 is TGTGCCAGCAGCTTGAGCACTAGCGATAGCTCCTACAATGAGCAGTTCTTC.

V and J are TRBV5-6 and TRBJ2-2; TRBD2 matches at 15 bases. The germline gives CDR1 SGHDT, CDR2 YYEEEE. The CDR3 loop spans 19 amino acids. J was trimmed by 8 bases and V by 4 bases; bases with no gene match: 15. CDR3 region: CASSGPGLAGGESKGELFF. CDR3 bases: TGTGCCAGCAGCGGACCGGGACTAGCGGGAGGAGAGTCAAAGGGGGAGCTGTTTTTT.

This clone was observed a handful of times. The rearrangement joins TRBV7-9 to TRBJ2-3, with D perhaps being TRBD1 or TRBD2 (5 bases each). V lost 2 bases and J 0 bases, leaving 18 bases between the germline ends. CDR3 length equals 18 residues. Germline V gene sequence: CDR1 SEHNR, CDR2 FQNEAQ (reference sequence). The CDR3 DNA reads as TGTGCCAGCAGCTTAATTCTTGGGGGAGAGGGGAGCACAGATACGCAGTATTTT. As protein: CASSLILGGEGSTDTQYF.

V gene TRBV13 combines with J gene TRBJ1-2; no clear D gene. Trimming took off 2 bases at V and 10 bases at J, with 14 bases between the two ends. Germline V CDR1 and CDR2: PRHDT, FYEKMQ (reference sequence). This CDR3 is built from 13 residues. The CDR3 sequence: CASSLSADFDYTF. The CDR3 nucleotides are TGTGCCAGCAGCTTATCGGCAGACTTTGACTACACCTTC.

Concerning this clone: Other DNA variants within this sample encode the same CDR3. The J gene is TRBJ1-2, the V gene TRBV5-6, with D maybe TRBD1 (5 bases). The germline V gene has CDR1 SGHDT and CDR2 YYEEEE. Trimming pared 1 base from V and 0 bases from J, leaving 7 bases between. The length of the CDR3 is 14 residues. The CDR3 protein is CASSLQGANYGYTF. CDR3 sequence (DNA): TGTGCCAGCAGCTTGCAGGGCGCTAACTATGGCTACACCTTC.

The gene calls are TRBV4-1 and TRBJ1-3, with D unresolved. CDR3 length: 15 residues. The V and J ends lost 1 base and 0 bases respectively, with 7 bases between them. The germline V gene encodes CDR1 MGHRA and CDR2 YSYEKL. The DNA for the CDR3 is TGCGCCAGCAGCCAAGGGTCAGGCTCTGGAAACACCATATATTTT. Encoded protein: CASSQGSGSGNTIYF.

The V and J genes are TRBV28 and TRBJ2-5; the D is unclear. CDR1 MDHEN and CDR2 SYDVKM come from the germline V gene. This CDR3 has 13 amino acids. The V gene lost 3 bases and the J gene lost 7 bases, with 12 bases spanning the gap. The CDR3 is CASSFSRPGTQYF. The CDR3 nucleotides read TGTGCCAGCAGTTTTAGTCGGCCGGGGACCCAGTACTTC.

V gene TRBV7-9 combines with J gene TRBJ2-1; D gene unclear. The CDR3 sequence is 15 residues long. Germline assignment: CDR1 SEHNR and CDR2 FQNEAQ (reference sequence). The germline V and J ends were trimmed by 3 bases and 5 bases, with 14 bases remaining between them. CDR3 region: CASSFPGTPDNEQFF. In nucleotides, the CDR3 is TGTGCCAGCAGCTTCCCCGGCACCCCTGACAATGAGCAGTTCTTC.

Here the CDR3 DNA reads TGTGCCAGCAGCTTAGTGAAGGGAGAGCAGTACTTC. Residues: CASSLVKGEQYF. This chain joins TRBV11-2 and TRBJ2-7; no definite D call. Germline V gene lookup returns CDR1 SGHAT and CDR2 FQNNGV. The CDR3 sequence is 12 residues long. The V and J ends lost 1 base and 7 bases respectively, with 8 bases between them.

The CDR3 is CASRALRRDTEAFF. DNA of the CDR3: TGTGCCAGCAGAGCCCTTCGCAGGGACACTGAAGCTTTCTTT. This sequence joins TRBV27 and TRBJ1-1; tentatively, D is TRBD1 (5 bases). The germline gives CDR1 MNHEY, CDR2 SMNVEV (reference sequence). Trimming stripped 6 bases from V and 3 bases from J, with 14 bases between. CDR3 size: 14 residues.

The chain employs TRBV28 and TRBJ1-5, with TRBD1 matching 10 bases. J gave up 2 bases and V 5 bases, and 15 bases lay outside the gene matches. The CDR3 has 19 amino acids. CDR1 is MDHEN, CDR2 SYDVKM, per germline. CDR3 sequence (DNA): TGTGCCAGCAGTCGACCTGGGACAGGGGACCACTTGGGCAATCAGCCCCAGCATTTT. Its translation is CASSRPGTGDHLGNQPQHF. The variable domain in full, with the rest retrieved from reference TRBV28 and TRBJ1-5, is DVKVTQSSRYLVKRTGEKVFLECVQDMDHENMFWYRQDPGLGLRLIYFSYDVKMKEKGDIPEGYSVSREKKERFSLILESASTNQTSMYLCASSRPGTGDHLGNQPQHFGDGTRLSIL.